Detailed here is one TCR beta chain. In its sample, this clone was seen once. Its recognized antigen is unknown. No qualities accompany the bases; no much larger clone lies one base away. The sample is drawn from a study of lymphopenia after photon versus proton radiotherapy (dated by TCRdb to the late 2010s). Study-wide context: In patients with gastrointestinal tumors who developed high-grade lymphopenia, the study compared the immunological effects of photon radiation therapy with those of proton radiation therapy. The 20 patients in the cohort had gastrointestinal tumors, were treated with either photon or proton therapy, and subsequently developed lymphopenia. The goal of the study was to characterize the differences between the two radiation modalities in how they affect the immune system.

The library relied on the immunoSEQ multiplex PCR assay. T cell repertoires were profiled by deep sequencing of rearranged TCR beta loci, alongside multiparametric flow cytometry. TCRdb's version of the immuneACCESS table is confined to in-frame rearrangements and falls short of the full clone set. An unresolved V gene accounts for under half of the shortfall where checked; the remainder is of unknown origin. The sample records approximately 7,200 clones, approximately 90% of which are singletons. The ten largest clonotypes hold 2.5% to 3.5% of the sample. Reading the germline V gene gives CDR1 MDHEN and CDR2 SYDVKM. The junction carries 13 bases between V and J, which are trimmed by 6 bases and 6 bases respectively. Including the terminal cysteine and phenylalanine, the CDR3 comprises 13 residues. CDR3 DNA only is kept here, 39 bases in frame from base 1. What the work shows at the level of the full study, not this receptor alone: Across the cohort, a larger post-nadir drop in TCR diversity was inversely correlated with overall survival time among patients who died. Proton-treated patients stayed relatively stable during treatment, while photon-treated patients lost naive T cells and TCR diversity and gained effector/memory populations. After the lymphocyte count nadir, oligoclonal expansion, especially of CD8+ Temra cells, was observed in photon-treated repertoires, and the drop in diversity was driven by this expansion. The survival association was assessed only in patients who died, and better survival with proton therapy was presented by the authors as a possibility rather than a demonstrated result.

This receptor chain uses TRBV28 and TRBJ2-3; the D gene cannot be resolved beyond TRBD1 or TRBD2, each matching 7 bases. The clonotype was recovered from a woman aged 70-85 years with pancreatic cancer. The sequences come from peripheral blood, collected from a patient treated with photon-based radiotherapy. The DNA sequence follows: TGTGCCAGCAGGGGGAGGGGACAGGATACGCAGTATTTT. It specifies CASRGRGQDTQYF. The full variable domain, with segments outside the CDR3 supplied by the reference TRBV28 and TRBJ2-3 proteins, appears as DVKVTQSSRYLVKRTGEKVFLECVQDMDHENMFWYRQDPGLGLRLIYFSYDVKMKEKGDIPEGYSVSREKKERFSLILESASTNQTSMYLCASRGRGQDTQYFGPGTRLTVL.